This TCR beta chain was documented in a study of blood T cells in healthy people across ages. PCR was performed a second time for 7 to 11 cycles using a sample-barcoded 5' primer and a J-beta primer mix. TCRdb used MiXCR to reprocess the 5' RACE reads, holding one entry per CDR3 protein. This sample yields 800,000 or so distinct CDR3 sequences, of which more than 20% are seen a single time; approximately 3.7% belongs to the top ten. The CDR3 is 18 residues long. Germline V lookup: CDR1 SGHNT, CDR2 YYREEE (reference sequence). Trimming took off 4 bases at V and 3 bases at J, with 25 bases between the two ends. This sample was also put to use in a study of T cells of mothers and their children.

Material for sequencing was blood. The receptor was derived from a boy aged 5-17 years in good health. J is TRBJ1-1 and V is TRBV5-4; TRBD1 is a possible D gene (6 bases). This CDR3 reads CASSLPGRPGGRDTEAFF. CDR3 nucleotides: TGTGCCAGCAGCCTTCCCGGACGGCCCGGGGGCAGGGACACTGAAGCTTTCTTT.